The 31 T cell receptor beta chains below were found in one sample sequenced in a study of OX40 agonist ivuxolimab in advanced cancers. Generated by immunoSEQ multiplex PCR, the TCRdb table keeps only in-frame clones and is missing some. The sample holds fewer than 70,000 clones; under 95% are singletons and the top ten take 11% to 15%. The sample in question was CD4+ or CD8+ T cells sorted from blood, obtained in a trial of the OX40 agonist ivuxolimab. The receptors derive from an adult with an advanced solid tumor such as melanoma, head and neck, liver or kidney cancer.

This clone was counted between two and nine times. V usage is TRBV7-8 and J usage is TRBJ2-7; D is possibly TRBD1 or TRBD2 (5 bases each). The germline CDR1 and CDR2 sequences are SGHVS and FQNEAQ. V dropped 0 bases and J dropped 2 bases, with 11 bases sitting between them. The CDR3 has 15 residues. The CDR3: CASSLARADTYEQYF. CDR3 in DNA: TGTGCCAGCAGCTTAGCGCGAGCGGACACCTACGAGCAGTACTTC.

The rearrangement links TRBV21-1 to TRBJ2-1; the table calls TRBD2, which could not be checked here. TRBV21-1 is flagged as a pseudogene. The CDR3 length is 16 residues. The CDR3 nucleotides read TGTGCCAGCACCCCCGGGTGGGAGGGAGATTACAATGAGCAGTTCTTC. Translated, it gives CASTPGWEGDYNEQFF.

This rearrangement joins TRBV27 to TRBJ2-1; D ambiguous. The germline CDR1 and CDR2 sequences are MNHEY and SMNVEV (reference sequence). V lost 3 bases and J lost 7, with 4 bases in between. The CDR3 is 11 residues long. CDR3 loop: CASSFWNEQFF. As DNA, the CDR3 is TGTGCCAGCAGTTTCTGGAATGAGCAGTTCTTC.

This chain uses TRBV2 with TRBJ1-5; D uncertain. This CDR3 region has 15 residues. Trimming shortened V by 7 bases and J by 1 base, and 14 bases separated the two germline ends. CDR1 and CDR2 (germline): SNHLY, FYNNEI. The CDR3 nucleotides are TGTGCCAGCACCCTCGACGTGAGAAGCAATCAGCCCCAGCATTTT. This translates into CASTLDVRSNQPQHF.

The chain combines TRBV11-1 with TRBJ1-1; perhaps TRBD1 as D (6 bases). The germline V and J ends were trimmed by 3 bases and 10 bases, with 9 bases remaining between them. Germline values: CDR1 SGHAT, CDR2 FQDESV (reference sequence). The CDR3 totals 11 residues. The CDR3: CASSFPGAAFF. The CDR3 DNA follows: TGTGCCAGCAGCTTTCCGGGGGCAGCTTTCTTT.

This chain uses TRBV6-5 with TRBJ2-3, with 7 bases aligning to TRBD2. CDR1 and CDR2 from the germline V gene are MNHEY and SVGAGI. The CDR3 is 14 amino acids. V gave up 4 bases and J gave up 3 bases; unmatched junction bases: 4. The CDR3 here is CASSSSGGTDTQYF. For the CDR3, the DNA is TGTGCCAGCAGTTCTAGCGGAGGTACAGATACGCAGTATTTT.

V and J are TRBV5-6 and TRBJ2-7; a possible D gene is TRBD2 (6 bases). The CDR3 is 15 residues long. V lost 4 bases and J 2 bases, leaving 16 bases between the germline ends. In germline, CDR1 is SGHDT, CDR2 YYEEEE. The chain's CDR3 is CASSPTRRRAYEQYF. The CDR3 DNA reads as TGTGCCAGCAGCCCCACCCGGCGGAGGGCCTACGAGCAGTACTTC.

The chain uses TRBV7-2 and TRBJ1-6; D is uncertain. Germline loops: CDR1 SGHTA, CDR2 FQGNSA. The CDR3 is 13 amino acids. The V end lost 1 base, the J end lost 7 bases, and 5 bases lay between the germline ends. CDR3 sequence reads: CASSLEVNSPLHF. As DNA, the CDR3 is TGTGCCAGCAGCTTAGAGGTGAATTCACCCCTCCACTTT.

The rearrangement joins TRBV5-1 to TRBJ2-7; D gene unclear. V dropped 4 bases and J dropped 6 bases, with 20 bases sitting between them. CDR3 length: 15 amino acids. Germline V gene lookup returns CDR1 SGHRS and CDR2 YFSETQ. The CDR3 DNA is TGCGCCAGCAGCCTACTCACGGCGTTCAAAGGCGAGCAGTACTTC. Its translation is CASSLLTAFKGEQYF.

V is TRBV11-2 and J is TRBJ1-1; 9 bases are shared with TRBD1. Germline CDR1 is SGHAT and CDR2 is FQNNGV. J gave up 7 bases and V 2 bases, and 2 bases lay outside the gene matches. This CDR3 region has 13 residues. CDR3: CASSLRQGVEAFF. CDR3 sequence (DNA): TGTGCCAGCAGCTTACGACAGGGGGTTGAAGCTTTCTTT.

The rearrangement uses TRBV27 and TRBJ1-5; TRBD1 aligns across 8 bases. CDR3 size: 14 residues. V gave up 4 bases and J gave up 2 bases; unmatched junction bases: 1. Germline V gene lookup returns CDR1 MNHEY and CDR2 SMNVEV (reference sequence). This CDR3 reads CASSSGQGNQPQHF. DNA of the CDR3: TGTGCCAGCAGTTCGGGACAGGGCAATCAGCCCCAGCATTTT.

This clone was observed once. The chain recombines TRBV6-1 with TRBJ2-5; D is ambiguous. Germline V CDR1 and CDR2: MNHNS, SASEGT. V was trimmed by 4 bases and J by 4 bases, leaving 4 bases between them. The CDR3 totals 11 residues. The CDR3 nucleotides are TGTGCCAGCAGTGTGGGAGAGACCCAGTACTTC. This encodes CASSVGETQYF.

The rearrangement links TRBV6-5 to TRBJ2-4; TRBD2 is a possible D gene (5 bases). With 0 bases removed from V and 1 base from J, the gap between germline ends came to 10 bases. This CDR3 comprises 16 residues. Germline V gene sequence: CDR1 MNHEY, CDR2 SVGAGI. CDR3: CASSYSRDGAKNIQYF. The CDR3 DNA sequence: TGTGCCAGCAGTTACTCGAGGGATGGGGCCAAAAACATTCAGTACTTC.

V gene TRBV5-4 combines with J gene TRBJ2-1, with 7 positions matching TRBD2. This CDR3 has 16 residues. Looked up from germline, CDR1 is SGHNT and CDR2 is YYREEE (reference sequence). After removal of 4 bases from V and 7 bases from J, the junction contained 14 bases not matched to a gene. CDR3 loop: CASSAGGTGGRNEQFF. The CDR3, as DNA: TGTGCCAGCAGCGCTGGGGGGACGGGAGGCCGTAATGAGCAGTTCTTC.

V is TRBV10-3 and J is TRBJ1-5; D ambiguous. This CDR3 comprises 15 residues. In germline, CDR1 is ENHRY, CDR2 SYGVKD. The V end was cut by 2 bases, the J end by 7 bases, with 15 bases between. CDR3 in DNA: TGTGCCATCAGTGAGCGACCGCAGGCGGGACAGCCCCAGCATTTT. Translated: CAISERPQAGQPQHF.

In DNA form, the CDR3 reads TGTGCCAGCAGCTTATTCGAATTCAGCTCTGGAAACACCATATATTTT. It is translated as CASSLFEFSSGNTIYF. The rearrangement links TRBV7-8 to TRBJ1-3; D is unclear. CDR1 and CDR2 (germline): SGHVS, FQNEAQ. The CDR3 has 16 residues. The V gene lost 2 bases and the J gene lost 0 bases, with 11 bases spanning the gap.

The CDR3 loop is CASSLSGPQRGTDTQYF. CDR3 DNA sequence: TGTGCCAGTAGCCTCAGCGGCCCTCAGCGGGGCACAGATACGCAGTATTTT. The genes are TRBV19 and TRBJ2-3; a weak D match, TRBD2 (6 bases). CDR1 and CDR2 from the germline V gene are LNHDA and SQIVND (reference sequence). The V end was cut by 6 bases, the J end by 1 base, with 20 bases between. The CDR3 spans 17 residues.

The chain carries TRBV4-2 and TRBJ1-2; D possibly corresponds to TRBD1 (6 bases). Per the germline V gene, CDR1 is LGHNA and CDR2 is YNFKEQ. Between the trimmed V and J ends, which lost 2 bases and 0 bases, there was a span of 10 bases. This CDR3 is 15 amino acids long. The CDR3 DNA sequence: TGTGCCAGCAGCCAACCAAGGGGGACTAACTATGGCTACACCTTC. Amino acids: CASSQPRGTNYGYTF.

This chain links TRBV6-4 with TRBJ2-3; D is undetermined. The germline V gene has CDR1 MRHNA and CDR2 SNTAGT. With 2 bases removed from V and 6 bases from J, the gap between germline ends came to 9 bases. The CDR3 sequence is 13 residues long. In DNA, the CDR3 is TGTGCCAGCAGTGACCTGCCATCGGATACGCAGTATTTT. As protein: CASSDLPSDTQYF.

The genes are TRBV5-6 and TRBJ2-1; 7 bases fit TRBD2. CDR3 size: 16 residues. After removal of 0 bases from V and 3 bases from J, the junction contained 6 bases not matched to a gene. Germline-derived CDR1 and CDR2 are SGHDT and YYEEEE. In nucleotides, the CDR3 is TGTGCCAGCAGCTTGGCGGGGGGAGAGATCTACAATGAGCAGTTCTTC. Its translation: CASSLAGGEIYNEQFF.

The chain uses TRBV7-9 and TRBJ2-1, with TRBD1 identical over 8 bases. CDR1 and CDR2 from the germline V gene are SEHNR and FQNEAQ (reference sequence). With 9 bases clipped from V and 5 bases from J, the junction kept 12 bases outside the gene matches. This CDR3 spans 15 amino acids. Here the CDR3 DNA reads TGTGCCAGTCAACACCGGAGGGACAGGAACAATGAGCAGTTCTTC. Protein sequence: CASQHRRDRNNEQFF.

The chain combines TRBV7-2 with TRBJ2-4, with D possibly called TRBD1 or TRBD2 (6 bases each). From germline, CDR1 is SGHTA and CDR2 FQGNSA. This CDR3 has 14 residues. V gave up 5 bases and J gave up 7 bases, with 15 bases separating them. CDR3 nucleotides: TGTGCCAGCAGCCTCACCGGGGGCTCGAACATTCAGTACTTC. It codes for CASSLTGGSNIQYF.

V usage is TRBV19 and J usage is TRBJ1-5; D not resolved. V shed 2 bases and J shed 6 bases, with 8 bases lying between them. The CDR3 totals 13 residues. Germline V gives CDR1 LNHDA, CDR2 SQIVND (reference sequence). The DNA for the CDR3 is TGTGCCAGTAGTATACAAAGTCGTCAGCCCCAGCATTTT. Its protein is CASSIQSRQPQHF.

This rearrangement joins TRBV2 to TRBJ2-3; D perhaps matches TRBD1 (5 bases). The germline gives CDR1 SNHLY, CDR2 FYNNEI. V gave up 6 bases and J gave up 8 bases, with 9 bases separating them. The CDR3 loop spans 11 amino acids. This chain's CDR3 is CASRGPATQYF. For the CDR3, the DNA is TGTGCCAGCAGGGGGCCGGCTACGCAGTATTTT.

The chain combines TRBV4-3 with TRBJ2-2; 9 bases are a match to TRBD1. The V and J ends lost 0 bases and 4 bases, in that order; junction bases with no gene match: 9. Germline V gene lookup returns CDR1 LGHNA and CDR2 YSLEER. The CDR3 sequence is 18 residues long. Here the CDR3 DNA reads TGCGCCAGCAGCCAAGAACTAGGGACAGGGTGGGGCACCGGGGAGCTGTTTTTT. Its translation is CASSQELGTGWGTGELFF.

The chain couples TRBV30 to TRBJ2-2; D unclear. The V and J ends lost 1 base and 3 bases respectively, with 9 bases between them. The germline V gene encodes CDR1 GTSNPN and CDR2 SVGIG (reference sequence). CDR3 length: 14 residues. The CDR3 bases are TGTGCCTGGAGTGCCCGACTTGACACCGGGGAGCTGTTTTTT. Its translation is CAWSARLDTGELFF.

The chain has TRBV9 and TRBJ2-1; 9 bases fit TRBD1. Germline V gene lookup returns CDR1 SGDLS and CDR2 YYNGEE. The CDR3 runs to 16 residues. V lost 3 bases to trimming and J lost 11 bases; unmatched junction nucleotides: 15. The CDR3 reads CASSAPGTGYLGKQFF. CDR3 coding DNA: TGTGCCAGCAGCGCCCCCGGGACAGGGTATTTGGGTAAGCAGTTCTTC.

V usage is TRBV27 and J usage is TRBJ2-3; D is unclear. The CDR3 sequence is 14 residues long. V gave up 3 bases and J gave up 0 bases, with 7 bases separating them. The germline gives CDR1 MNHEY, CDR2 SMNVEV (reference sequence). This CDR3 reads CASSFFDSTDTQYF. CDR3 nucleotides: TGTGCCAGCAGTTTCTTCGATAGCACAGATACGCAGTATTTT.

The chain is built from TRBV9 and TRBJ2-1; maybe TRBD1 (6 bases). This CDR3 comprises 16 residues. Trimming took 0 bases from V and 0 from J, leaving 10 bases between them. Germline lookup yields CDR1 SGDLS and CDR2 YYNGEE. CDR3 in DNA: TGTGCCAGCAGCGTAGCTACAGGGAGCTCCTACAATGAGCAGTTCTTC. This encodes CASSVATGSSYNEQFF.

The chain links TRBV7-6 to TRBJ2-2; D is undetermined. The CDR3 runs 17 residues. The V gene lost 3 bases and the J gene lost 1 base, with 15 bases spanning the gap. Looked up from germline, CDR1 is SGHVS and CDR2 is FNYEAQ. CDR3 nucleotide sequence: TGTGCCAGCAGCTTTTCTTGGAAAGGGCTGAACACCGGGGAGCTGTTTTTT. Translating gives CASSFSWKGLNTGELFF.

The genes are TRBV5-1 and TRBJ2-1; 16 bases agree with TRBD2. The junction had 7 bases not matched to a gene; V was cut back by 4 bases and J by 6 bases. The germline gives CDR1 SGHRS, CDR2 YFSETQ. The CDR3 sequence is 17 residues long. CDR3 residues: CASSMLGLAGGGNEQFF. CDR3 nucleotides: TGCGCCAGCAGCATGCTGGGACTAGCGGGAGGGGGCAATGAGCAGTTCTTC. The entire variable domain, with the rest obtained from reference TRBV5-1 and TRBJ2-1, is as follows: KAGVTQTPRYLIKTRGQQVTLSCSPISGHRSVSWYQQTPGQGLQFLFEYFSETQRNKGNFPGRFSGRQFSNSRSEMNVSTLELGDSALYLCASSMLGLAGGGNEQFFGPGTRLTVL.